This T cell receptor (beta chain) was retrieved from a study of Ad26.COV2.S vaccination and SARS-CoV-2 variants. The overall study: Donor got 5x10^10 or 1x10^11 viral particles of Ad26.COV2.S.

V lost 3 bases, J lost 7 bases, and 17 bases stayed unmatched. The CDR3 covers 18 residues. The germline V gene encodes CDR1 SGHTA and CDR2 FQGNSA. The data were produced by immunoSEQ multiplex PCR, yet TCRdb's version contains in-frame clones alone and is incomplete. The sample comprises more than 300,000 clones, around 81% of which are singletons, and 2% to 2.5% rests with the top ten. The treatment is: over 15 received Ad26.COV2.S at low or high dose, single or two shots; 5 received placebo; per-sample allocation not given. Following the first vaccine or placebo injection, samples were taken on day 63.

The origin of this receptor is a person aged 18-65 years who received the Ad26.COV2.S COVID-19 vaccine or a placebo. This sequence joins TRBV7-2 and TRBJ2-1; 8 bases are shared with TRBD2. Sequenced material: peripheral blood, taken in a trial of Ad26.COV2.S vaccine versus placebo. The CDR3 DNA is TGTGCCAGCAGCTTGTTCCTTCCACGGCGGGGGGCGCCGAATGAGCAGTTCTTC. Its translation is CASSLFLPRRGAPNEQFF. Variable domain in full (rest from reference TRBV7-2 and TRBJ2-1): GAGVSQSPSNKVTEKGKDVELRCDPISGHTALYWYRQSLGQGLEFLIYFQGNSAPDKSGLPSDRFSAERTGGSVSTLTIQRTQQEDSAVYLCASSLFLPRRGAPNEQFFGPGTRLTVL.